One and the same sample provided the 28 T cell receptor beta chains below, sequenced in a study of T cell responses to AZD1222 COVID-19 vaccine (dated by TCRdb to the early 2020s). Libraries were prepared through the immunoSEQ multiplex PCR assay. Here the immuneACCESS table is served through TCRdb, limited to in-frame sequences with V and J called. Missing clones are a known gap in these copies; in checked studies unresolved V genes cover under half, and the rest lacks a known reason. This sample gives 130,000 or so clones in total; more than 80% of them show up just once. Of the sample, around 3.1% falls within the top ten clones. The sample's time point label is to be understood as: baseline before first vaccination. The starting material was peripheral blood, obtained on day 0 of AZD1222 vaccination. These receptor sequences come from an adult in good health.

The chain combines TRBV29-1 with TRBJ1-2; D is ambiguous. The V end lost 7 bases, the J end lost 5 bases, and 14 bases lay between the germline ends. CDR3 length: 12 residues. Germline values: CDR1 SQVTM, CDR2 ANQGSEA. Here the CDR3 reads CSADTLNYGYTF. The DNA for the CDR3 is TGCAGCGCCGATACACTAAATTATGGCTACACCTTC.

This chain's CDR3 is CASSLTESSYNSPLHF. The DNA of the CDR3 is TGTGCCAGCAGCTTAACCGAGAGCTCCTATAATTCACCCCTCCACTTT. This chain joins TRBV7-6 and TRBJ1-6; no firm D call. The CDR3 loop spans 16 amino acids. Trimming removed 2 bases at V and 0 bases at J, with 8 bases between. CDR1 SGHVS and CDR2 FNYEAQ come from the germline V gene.

The chain has TRBV9 and TRBJ2-1; the D is unclear. Germline lookup yields CDR1 SGDLS and CDR2 YYNGEE. The CDR3 runs to 17 residues. V was trimmed by 4 bases and J by 5 bases, leaving 22 bases between them. The DNA of the CDR3 is TGTGCCAGCAGCCCTCACCCAACCCCAGCGAGTAACAATGAGCAGTTCTTC. This sequence encodes CASSPHPTPASNNEQFF.

V and J are TRBV7-9 and TRBJ1-1, with D possibly matching TRBD1 (6 bases). Per germline, CDR1 SEHNR and CDR2 FQNEAQ (reference sequence). The CDR3 consists of 16 residues. V was trimmed by 5 bases and J by 5 bases, leaving 21 bases between them. The CDR3 loop reads CASSAARTASGTEAFF. The CDR3 DNA is TGTGCCAGCAGCGCAGCCAGGACAGCCTCGGGGACTGAAGCTTTCTTT.

This chain joins TRBV19 and TRBJ1-4; D possibly corresponds to TRBD1 (5 bases). The CDR3 runs to 16 residues. Looked up from germline, CDR1 is LNHDA and CDR2 is SQIVND (reference sequence). The V gene lost 3 bases and the J gene lost 7 bases, with 18 bases spanning the gap. The DNA of the CDR3 is TGTGCCAGTAGTATCATCGGGGCCGCCTCCAGTGAAAAACTGTTTTTT. The encoded protein is CASSIIGAASSEKLFF.

The chain is built from TRBV28 and TRBJ1-2, with D possibly being TRBD1 (5 bases). Germline CDR1 MDHEN, CDR2 SYDVKM. Trimming shortened V by 3 bases and J by 3 bases, and 23 bases separated the two germline ends. This CDR3 has 18 amino acids. The CDR3 sequence: CASSLLTGGSSGDYGYTF. DNA for the CDR3: TGTGCCAGCAGTTTGCTCACGGGGGGTTCCTCGGGGGACTATGGCTACACCTTC.

The chain carries TRBV11-2 and TRBJ2-3, with TRBD1 as a possible D gene (6 bases). Germline V gives CDR1 SGHAT, CDR2 FQNNGV. This CDR3 has 16 amino acids. V was clipped by 0 bases and J by 5 bases, with 15 bases between them. CDR3 DNA: TGTGCCAGCAGCTTAGATATTGCGAGGGGGTTAGATACGCAGTATTTT. As protein: CASSLDIARGLDTQYF.

The genes are TRBV10-3 and TRBJ1-3, with D maybe TRBD1 (6 bases). Germline CDR1 and CDR2: ENHRY and SYGVKD. Trimming removed 10 bases from V and 1 base from J, with 17 bases in between. The CDR3 runs to 15 residues. In DNA form, the CDR3 reads TGTGCCACGGTGGTCGACAGGTCTTCTGGAAACACCATATATTTT. This translates into CATVVDRSSGNTIYF.

V gene TRBV10-1 combines with J gene TRBJ1-1; 7 positions match TRBD1. The germline V gene has CDR1 WNHNN and CDR2 SYGVQD (reference sequence). CDR3 size: 12 residues. V lost 7 bases and J lost 7; bases outside the gene matches: 6. CDR3 residues: CASTTTGYEAFF. The CDR3 DNA follows: TGCGCCAGCACTACGACAGGGTATGAAGCTTTCTTT.

The chain is built from TRBV4-2 and TRBJ1-4; D might be TRBD1 (5 bases). Germline CDR1 is LGHNA and CDR2 is YNFKEQ. This CDR3 spans 18 amino acids. Trimming pared 3 bases from V and 8 bases from J, leaving 25 bases between. The CDR3: CASSQSWPPRTLGEKLFF. Here the CDR3 DNA reads TGTGCCAGCAGCCAGTCCTGGCCCCCAAGGACACTCGGGGAAAAACTGTTTTTT.

The chain combines TRBV19 with TRBJ1-2, with 7 bases lining up with TRBD1. This CDR3 contains 14 residues. V shed 5 bases and J 4 bases; nucleotides not matched to a gene: 7. CDR1 is LNHDA, CDR2 SQIVND, per germline (reference sequence). CDR3 coding DNA: TGTGCCAGTAGTCGCCAGGACAGGAGCTATGGCTACACCTTC. Amino acids: CASSRQDRSYGYTF. Together with reference TRBV19 and TRBJ1-2, the CDR3 gives the full variable domain: DGGITQSPKYLFRKEGQNVTLSCEQNLNHDAMYWYRQDPGQGLRLIYYSQIVNDFQKGDIAEGYSVSREKKESFPLTVTSAQKNPTAFYLCASSRQDRSYGYTFGSGTRLTVV.

This chain joins TRBV4-2 and TRBJ1-2; maybe TRBD1 (5 bases). CDR3 length equals 13 residues. Germline lookup yields CDR1 LGHNA and CDR2 YNFKEQ. The germline V and J ends were trimmed by 1 base and 5 bases, with 8 bases remaining between them. CDR3 nucleotide sequence: TGTGCCAGCAGCCAAGGGGGGGGTTATGGCTACACCTTC. Translating gives CASSQGGGYGYTF.

V is TRBV6-4 and J is TRBJ2-3; D ambiguous. CDR1 is MRHNA and CDR2 is SNTAGT in the germline V gene. V lost 4 bases, J lost 5 bases, and 10 bases lay in between. The CDR3 runs 13 residues. Written as DNA, the CDR3 is TGTGCCAGCAGTGGCGGCTCGAAAGATACGCAGTATTTT. It encodes CASSGGSKDTQYF.

V usage is TRBV19 and J usage is TRBJ2-3; TRBD2 matches 8 bases. The CDR3 is 16 amino acids. V gave up 4 bases and J gave up 4 bases; unmatched junction bases: 10. The germline V gene encodes CDR1 LNHDA and CDR2 SQIVND (reference sequence). The CDR3 nucleotides are TGTGCCAGTAGTAGCTCCGGGACTAGGAGACCAGATACGCAGTATTTT. It translates to CASSSSGTRRPDTQYF. Variable domain in full (rest from reference TRBV19 and TRBJ2-3): DGGITQSPKYLFRKEGQNVTLSCEQNLNHDAMYWYRQDPGQGLRLIYYSQIVNDFQKGDIAEGYSVSREKKESFPLTVTSAQKNPTAFYLCASSSSGTRRPDTQYFGPGTRLTVL.

V and J are TRBV28 and TRBJ1-2; no definite D call. V was pared by 4 bases and J by 6 bases, with 12 bases between. In germline, CDR1 is MDHEN, CDR2 SYDVKM. The CDR3 loop spans 13 amino acids. Here the CDR3 reads CASSSDSAHGYTF. Here the CDR3 DNA reads TGTGCCAGCAGTTCCGATTCTGCCCATGGCTACACCTTC.

This chain uses TRBV28 with TRBJ1-2, with 9 bases fitting TRBD1. Trimming took 5 bases from V and 4 from J; bases not matched to a gene: 14. Germline CDR1 reads MDHEN; CDR2 reads SYDVKM. The length of the CDR3 is 17 residues. CDR3 protein: CASSQNAEDRGTYGYTF. DNA of the CDR3: TGTGCCAGCAGTCAAAACGCCGAGGACAGGGGAACCTATGGCTACACCTTC.

The V call is TRBV27, the J call TRBJ1-1; TRBD1 might be the D (5 bases). This CDR3 is 16 amino acids long. CDR1 and CDR2 (germline): MNHEY, SMNVEV (reference sequence). The V end was cut by 5 bases, the J end by 0 bases, with 16 bases between. The CDR3 DNA follows: TGTGCCAGCAGTCTAGCGCTTCAGGGATTGAACACTGAAGCTTTCTTT. Protein sequence: CASSLALQGLNTEAFF.

This clone has just one count. The chain couples TRBV27 to TRBJ2-3; D gene unclear. This CDR3 region has 14 residues. CDR1 and CDR2 (germline): MNHEY, SMNVEV (reference sequence). V was trimmed by 0 bases and J by 0 bases, leaving 4 bases between them. CDR3 sequence reads: CASSLSVSTDTQYF. The CDR3 DNA sequence: TGTGCCAGCAGTTTATCGGTTAGCACAGATACGCAGTATTTT.

The CDR3 region has the DNA TGTGCCAGCAGCCCAAGGGAGGGAAGTTCCTATGGCTACACCTTC. This encodes CASSPREGSSYGYTF. The genes are TRBV9 and TRBJ1-2; D gene uncertain. The length of the CDR3 is 15 residues. The germline CDR1 and CDR2 sequences are SGDLS and YYNGEE. The ends were cut back, 4 bases at V and 4 bases at J, with 17 bases in the middle.

The genes are TRBV10-3 and TRBJ1-2; D might be TRBD1 (5 bases). From germline, CDR1 is ENHRY and CDR2 SYGVKD. The CDR3 is 11 residues long. Trimming pared 4 bases from V and 8 bases from J, leaving 8 bases between. In DNA form, the CDR3 reads TGTGCCATCAGTGGGGGGGGAGGCTACACCTTC. Translation gives CAISGGGGYTF.

The V gene is TRBV3-1 (or the pseudogene TRBV3-2), the J gene TRBJ1-3; no definite D call. CDR3 length: 15 residues. Germline V gene data show CDR1 as LGHDT and CDR2 as YNNKEL (reference sequence). Trimming removed 1 base from V and 0 bases from J, with 7 bases in between. In DNA form, the CDR3 reads TGTGCCAGCAGCCAAGGGGCAGCCTCTGGAAACACCATATATTTT. Its translation is CASSQGAASGNTIYF.

The V gene is TRBV19, the J gene TRBJ1-2; 7 positions agree with TRBD1. Germline CDR1 LNHDA, CDR2 SQIVND (reference sequence). J was trimmed by 9 bases and V by 2 bases; bases with no gene match: 6. The CDR3 spans 13 residues. In nucleotides, the CDR3 is TGTGCCAGTAGTATACAGGGGACAGAAAGCTACACCTTC. Amino acid sequence: CASSIQGTESYTF.

The chain is built from TRBV7-2 and TRBJ2-1, with D possibly TRBD2 on 5 matching bases. Per germline, CDR1 SGHTA and CDR2 FQGNSA. Trimming cost V 3 bases and J 10 bases, with 13 bases left between them. This CDR3 has 13 amino acids. This CDR3 is CASSLALVNEQFF. The CDR3 bases are TGTGCCAGCAGCTTGGCACTAGTCAACGAGCAGTTCTTC.

The J gene is TRBJ1-4, the V gene TRBV10-3; 9 nucleotides match TRBD1. Germline assignment: CDR1 ENHRY and CDR2 SYGVKD. V lost 9 bases to trimming and J lost 7 bases; unmatched junction nucleotides: 3. This CDR3 is built from 12 residues. CDR3 nucleotide sequence: TGTGCCATAGGGACAGGGACTGAAAAACTGTTTTTT. Translation gives CAIGTGTEKLFF.

The V call is TRBV25-1, the J call TRBJ2-3; D is possibly TRBD1 or TRBD2 (5 bases each). Between the trimmed V and J ends, which lost 5 bases and 1 base, there was a span of 13 bases. Germline assignment: CDR1 MGHDK and CDR2 SYGVNS. The CDR3 consists of 15 residues. The CDR3: CASSFGDGRTDTQYF. The CDR3 DNA reads TGTGCCAGCAGTTTCGGGGACGGACGCACAGATACGCAGTATTTT.

The gene calls are TRBV28 and TRBJ2-2; TRBD1 agrees at 9 bases. With V trimmed by 6 bases and J by 1 base, 15 bases remained unmatched. The CDR3 length is 19 residues. Germline CDR1 is MDHEN and CDR2 is SYDVKM. Here the CDR3 reads CASSLLGQGWSENTGELFF. In nucleotides, the CDR3 is TGTGCCAGCAGCCTCCTGGGACAGGGCTGGTCGGAGAACACCGGGGAGCTGTTTTTT.

The genes are TRBV7-9 and TRBJ2-5, with 9 bases fitting TRBD1. Germline CDR1 SEHNR, CDR2 FQNEAQ (reference sequence). CDR3 length: 14 amino acids. Losses at the gene ends were 6 bases for V and 5 bases for J; bases not matched to a gene: 7. CDR3 amino acids: CASRKQGARETQYF. For the CDR3, the DNA is TGTGCCAGCAGGAAACAGGGGGCGCGGGAGACCCAGTACTTC.

V gene TRBV18 combines with J gene TRBJ1-2; 9 nucleotides line up with TRBD1. Germline CDR1 and CDR2: KGHSH and LQKENI. This CDR3 spans 14 amino acids. The V and J ends lost 6 bases and 2 bases, in that order; junction bases with no gene match: 4. The CDR3 spells CASSPGTGNYGYTF. DNA of the CDR3: TGTGCCAGCTCTCCCGGGACAGGGAACTATGGCTACACCTTC.